The clone carrying this T cell receptor (beta chain) was observed a single time. PCR used 60 Vbeta primers and 13 Jbeta primers. Only in-frame clones appear in the TCRdb table, and some are missing; sequencing was by immunoSEQ multiplex PCR. Among under 200,000 clones listed, approximately 86% were seen once. This sample stems from a study of cytomegalovirus exposure and HLA in healthy donors. Germline-derived CDR1 and CDR2 are SEHNR and FQNEAQ (reference sequence). The CDR3 is made up of 13 amino acids. V shed 5 bases and J shed 6 bases, with 12 bases lying between them. This sequence originates from a woman aged 25 to 39 in good health and CMV-seronegative. The specimen sequenced was PBMCs. The chain has TRBV7-9 and TRBJ2-3; a weak D match, TRBD2 (6 bases). The CDR3 nucleotides read TGTGCCAGCAGCCAACCCGCGGGGGATACGCAGTATTTT. Translating gives CASSQPAGDTQYF.